The clone carrying this T cell receptor beta chain came up once. Original handling: Estimation of nucleated cell counts relied on the amplification of reference gene primers. Method: immunoSEQ multiplex PCR; TCRdb's copy keeps in-frame clones and lacks some. The DNA gave D and trimming, while V, J and clone size come from that table. Of around 310,000 clones in the sample, roughly 91% are singletons; the top ten hold about a tenth. This specimen belongs to a study of blood T cell repertoires in COVID-19. This CDR3 comprises 17 residues. CDR1 is SGHTA and CDR2 is FQGNSA in the germline V gene. The V segment lost 4 bases and the J segment 6 bases; nucleotides outside the gene matches: 13. Participants, about 18 to 90 years old, spanned fewer than 25 US areas. Donors were grouped by their self-reported clinical history. Recovered Cohort 3 donors showed two negative PCRs, clearance, or symptom resolution.

Sequencing was carried out using PBMCs or T cells enriched from blood (not recorded which). The V call is TRBV7-2, the J call TRBJ1-5, with 9 bases matching TRBD1. This receptor was identified in a young woman who had recovered from COVID-19. DNA for the CDR3: TGTGCCAGCAGCTATAAAGGGGGACAGGGTGTCTCTCAGCCCCAGCATTTT. This gives the protein CASSYKGGQGVSQPQHF.